Below are 7 T cell receptor beta chains sequenced from a single sample in a study of neoadjuvant anti-PD-1 for oral cavity cancer. Here immunoSEQ multiplex PCR was the method, and the copy in TCRdb shows in-frame clones only, minus some. The top ten hold roughly 3.2% of the sample, which has 7,000 to 9,000 clones, 62% seen once. Sample time point: after neoadjuvant nivolumab, at surgical resection. The sequencing used PBMCs, collected after nivolumab (anti-PD-1) treatment. Every receptor here comes from a person between 40 and 85 years old with oral cavity squamous cell carcinoma.

This clone was seen a handful of times. The chain has TRBV28 and TRBJ1-2, with TRBD1 as a possible D gene (5 bases). Trimming took 6 bases from V and 5 from J, leaving 13 bases between them. CDR3 length: 13 residues. In germline, CDR1 is MDHEN, CDR2 SYDVKM. The CDR3 region has the DNA TGTGCCAGCAGGGAGGGGTCGGTGTATGGCTACACCTTC. Translating it yields CASREGSVYGYTF.

The V gene is TRBV10-2, the J gene TRBJ1-5; no clear D. This CDR3 has 15 amino acids. CDR1 is WSHSY and CDR2 is SAAADI in the germline V gene. The ends were cut back, 3 bases at V and 4 bases at J, with 13 bases in the middle. The CDR3 is CASSEVGPGNQPQHF. As DNA, the CDR3 is TGCGCCAGCAGTGAAGTCGGCCCGGGAAATCAGCCCCAGCATTTT.

The chain carries TRBV2 and TRBJ2-3; the D gene could be TRBD1 or TRBD2 (5 bases each). The germline gives CDR1 SNHLY, CDR2 FYNNEI. This CDR3 has 16 residues. V dropped 9 bases and J dropped 2 bases, with 21 bases sitting between them. The DNA for the CDR3 is TGTGCCAGGGAAGAGATAGGTGGGGGATCCACAGATACGCAGTATTTT. Translation: CAREEIGGGSTDTQYF.

V is TRBV6-1 and J is TRBJ1-2; D remains unclear. The length of the CDR3 is 13 residues. The V end was cut by 1 base, the J end by 9 bases, with 12 bases between. CDR1 is MNHNS, CDR2 SASEGT, per germline. The CDR3 nucleotides are TGTGCCAGCAGTGAAGGGCTGGGAATGAGCTACACCTTC. It specifies CASSEGLGMSYTF.

The chain uses TRBV30 and TRBJ2-7; D is unresolved. The CDR3 spans 14 residues. V lost 2 bases, J lost 2 bases, and 13 bases lay in between. Germline values: CDR1 GTSNPN, CDR2 SVGIG (reference sequence). The CDR3 DNA reads TGTGCCTGGAGTTTCTCAGGTTACACCTACGAGCAGTACTTC. Protein product: CAWSFSGYTYEQYF.

The chain recombines TRBV7-9 with TRBJ2-3; 11 bases are shared with TRBD2. The CDR3 loop spans 15 amino acids. CDR1 SEHNR and CDR2 FQNEAQ come from the germline V gene (reference sequence). V trimming: 5 bases; J trimming: 0 bases; junction bases outside the gene matches: 1. CDR3 sequence (DNA): TGTGCCAGCAGCCGGACTAGCGGGAGCACAGATACGCAGTATTTT. Translated, it gives CASSRTSGSTDTQYF.

This clone is a singleton in its sample. The chain joins TRBV9 to TRBJ2-1, with D uncertain. The germline V gene encodes CDR1 SGDLS and CDR2 YYNGEE. The ends were cut back, 0 bases at V and 3 bases at J, with 10 bases in the middle. CDR3 length: 15 amino acids. The CDR3 nucleotides are TGTGCCAGCAGCGTAGGCAGTGTACTCTACAATGAGCAGTTCTTC. This gives the protein CASSVGSVLYNEQFF.